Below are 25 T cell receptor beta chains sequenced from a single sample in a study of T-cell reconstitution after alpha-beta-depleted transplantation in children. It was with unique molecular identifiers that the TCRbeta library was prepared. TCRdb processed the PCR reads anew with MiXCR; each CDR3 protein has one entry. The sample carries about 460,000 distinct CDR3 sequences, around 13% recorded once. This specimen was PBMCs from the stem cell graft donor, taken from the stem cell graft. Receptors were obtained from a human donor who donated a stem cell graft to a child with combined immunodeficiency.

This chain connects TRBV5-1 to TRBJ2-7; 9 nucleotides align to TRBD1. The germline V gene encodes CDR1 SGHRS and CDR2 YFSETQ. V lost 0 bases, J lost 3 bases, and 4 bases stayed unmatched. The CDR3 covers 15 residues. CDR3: CASSLGTGDFYEQYF. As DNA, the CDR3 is TGCGCCAGCAGCTTGGGGACAGGGGATTTCTACGAGCAGTACTTC.

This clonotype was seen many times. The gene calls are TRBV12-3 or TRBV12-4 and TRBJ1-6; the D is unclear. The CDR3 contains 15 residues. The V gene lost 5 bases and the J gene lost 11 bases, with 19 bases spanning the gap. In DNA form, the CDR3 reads TGTGCCAGCAGTCCCCTGCAAGGTGGTGGGACACCCCTCCACTTT. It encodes CASSPLQGGGTPLHF.

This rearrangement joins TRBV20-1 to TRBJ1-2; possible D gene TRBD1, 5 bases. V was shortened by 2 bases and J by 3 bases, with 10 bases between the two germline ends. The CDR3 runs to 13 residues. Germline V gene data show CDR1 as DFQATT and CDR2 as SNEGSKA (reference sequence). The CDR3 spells CSARTPGDYGYTF. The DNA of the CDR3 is TGCAGTGCTAGAACGCCGGGGGACTATGGCTACACCTTC.

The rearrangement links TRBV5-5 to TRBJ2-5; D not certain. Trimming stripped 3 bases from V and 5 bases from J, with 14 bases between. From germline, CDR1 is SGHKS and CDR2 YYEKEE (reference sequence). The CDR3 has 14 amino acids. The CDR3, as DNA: TGTGCCAGCAGCTCCCAAGTGAGAGTCGAGACCCAGTACTTC. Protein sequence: CASSSQVRVETQYF.

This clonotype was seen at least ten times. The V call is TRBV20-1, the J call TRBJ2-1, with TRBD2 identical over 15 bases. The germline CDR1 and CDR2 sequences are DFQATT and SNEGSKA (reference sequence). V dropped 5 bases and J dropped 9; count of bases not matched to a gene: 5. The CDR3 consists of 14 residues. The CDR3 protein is CSAWTSGGAGEQFF. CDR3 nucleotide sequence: TGCAGTGCTTGGACTAGCGGGGGGGCGGGTGAGCAGTTCTTC.

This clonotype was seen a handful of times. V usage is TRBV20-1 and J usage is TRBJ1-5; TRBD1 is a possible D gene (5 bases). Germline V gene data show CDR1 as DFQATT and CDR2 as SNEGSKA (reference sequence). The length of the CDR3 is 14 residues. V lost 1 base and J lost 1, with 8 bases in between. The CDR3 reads CSARAPGSNQPQHF. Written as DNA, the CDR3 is TGCAGTGCTAGAGCCCCAGGGAGCAATCAGCCCCAGCATTTT.

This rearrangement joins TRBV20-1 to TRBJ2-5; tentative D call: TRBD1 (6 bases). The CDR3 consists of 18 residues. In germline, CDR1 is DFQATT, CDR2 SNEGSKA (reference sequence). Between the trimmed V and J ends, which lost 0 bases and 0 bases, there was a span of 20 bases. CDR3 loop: CSARDIQGTEQYQETQYF. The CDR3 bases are TGCAGTGCTAGAGATATCCAGGGGACGGAACAGTACCAAGAGACCCAGTACTTC.

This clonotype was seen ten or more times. The DNA for the CDR3 is TGTGCCAGCAGCTTGGGGCAGTACACAGATACGCAGTATTTT. Protein sequence: CASSLGQYTDTQYF. The V gene is TRBV5-6, the J gene TRBJ2-3; D gene ambiguous. Germline assignment: CDR1 SGHDT and CDR2 YYEEEE. The CDR3 is 14 residues long. Trimming pared 0 bases from V and 2 bases from J, leaving 7 bases between. Combining the CDR3 with reference TRBV5-6 and TRBJ2-3 gives the whole variable domain DAGVTQSPTHLIKTRGQQVTLRCSPKSGHDTVSWYQQALGQGPQFIFQYYEEEERQRGNFPDRFSGHQFPNYSSELNVNALLLGDSALYLCASSLGQYTDTQYFGPGTRLTVL.

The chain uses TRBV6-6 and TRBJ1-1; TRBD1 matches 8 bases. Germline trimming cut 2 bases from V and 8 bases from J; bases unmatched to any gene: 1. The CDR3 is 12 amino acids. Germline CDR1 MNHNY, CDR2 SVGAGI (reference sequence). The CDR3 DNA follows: TGTGCCAGCAGTTACCAGGGGGCAGAAGCTTTCTTT. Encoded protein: CASSYQGAEAFF.

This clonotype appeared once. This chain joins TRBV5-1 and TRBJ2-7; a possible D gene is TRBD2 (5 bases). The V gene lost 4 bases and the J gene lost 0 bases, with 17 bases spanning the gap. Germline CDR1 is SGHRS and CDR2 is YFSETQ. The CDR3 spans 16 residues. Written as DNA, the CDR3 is TGCGCCAGCAGCCTTACGGAGTTCGCGGGCTCCTACGAGCAGTACTTC. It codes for CASSLTEFAGSYEQYF.

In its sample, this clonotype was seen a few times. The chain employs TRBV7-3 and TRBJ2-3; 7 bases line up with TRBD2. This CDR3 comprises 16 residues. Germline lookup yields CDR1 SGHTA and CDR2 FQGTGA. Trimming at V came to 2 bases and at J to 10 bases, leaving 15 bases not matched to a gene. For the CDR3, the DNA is TGTGCCAGCAGCTTACAGGCAGGGAGCGGGGTTGGATCGCAGTATTTT. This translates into CASSLQAGSGVGSQYF.

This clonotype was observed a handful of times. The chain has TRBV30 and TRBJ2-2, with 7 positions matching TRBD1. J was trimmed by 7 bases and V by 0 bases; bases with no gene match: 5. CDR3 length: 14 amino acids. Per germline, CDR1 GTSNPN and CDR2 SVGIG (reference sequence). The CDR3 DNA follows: TGTGCCTGGAGTGTACAGGGGCTTGGCGGGGAGCTGTTTTTT. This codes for CAWSVQGLGGELFF.

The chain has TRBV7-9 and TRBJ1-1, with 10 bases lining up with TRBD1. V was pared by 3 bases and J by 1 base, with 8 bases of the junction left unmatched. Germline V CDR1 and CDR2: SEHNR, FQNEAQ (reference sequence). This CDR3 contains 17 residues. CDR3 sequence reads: CASSLTGGVRGNTEAFF. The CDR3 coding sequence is TGTGCCAGCAGCTTGACAGGGGGCGTCCGGGGGAACACTGAAGCTTTCTTT.

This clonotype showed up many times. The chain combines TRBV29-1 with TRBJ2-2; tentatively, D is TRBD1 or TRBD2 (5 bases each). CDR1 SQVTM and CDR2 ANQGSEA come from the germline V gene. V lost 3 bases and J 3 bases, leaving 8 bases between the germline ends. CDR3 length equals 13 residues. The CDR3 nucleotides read TGCAGCGTTGAGGGGACCGACACCGGGGAGCTGTTTTTT. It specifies CSVEGTDTGELFF.

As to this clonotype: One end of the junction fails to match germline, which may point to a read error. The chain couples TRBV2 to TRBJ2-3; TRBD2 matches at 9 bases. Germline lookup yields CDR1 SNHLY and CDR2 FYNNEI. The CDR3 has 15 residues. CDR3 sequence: CASGEESGGRDTQYF. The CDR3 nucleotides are TGTGCCAGCGGTGAGGAGAGCGGGGGGCGAGATACGCAGTATTTT.

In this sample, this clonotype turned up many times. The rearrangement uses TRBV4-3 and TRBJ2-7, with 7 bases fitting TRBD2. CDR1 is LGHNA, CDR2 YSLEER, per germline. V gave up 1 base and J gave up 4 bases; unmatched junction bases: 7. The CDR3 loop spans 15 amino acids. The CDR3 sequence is CASSQVGGSMYEQYF. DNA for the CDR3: TGCGCCAGCAGCCAAGTTGGCGGGAGTATGTACGAGCAGTACTTC.

CDR3 sequence (DNA): TGTGCCAGCAGCTCAACAGGGAGCTATGGCTACACCTTC. This sequence encodes CASSSTGSYGYTF. The chain combines TRBV7-2 with TRBJ1-2; maybe TRBD1 (6 bases). The germline V gene has CDR1 SGHTA and CDR2 FQGNSA. Trimming removed 4 bases from V and 4 bases from J, with 10 bases in between. There are 13 residues in the CDR3.

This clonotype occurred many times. CDR3 sequence reads: CASSQDDRFPEAFF. CDR3 nucleotide sequence: TGCGCCAGCAGCCAAGATGATCGGTTCCCTGAAGCTTTCTTT. The rearrangement joins TRBV4-3 to TRBJ1-1; no firm D call. The length of the CDR3 is 14 residues. The germline V gene encodes CDR1 LGHNA and CDR2 YSLEER. V was shortened by 0 bases and J by 6 bases, with 11 bases between the two germline ends.

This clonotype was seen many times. The CDR3 protein is CASSLGGQGMRETQYF. For the CDR3, the DNA is TGTGCCAGCAGCTTGGGTGGACAGGGGATGAGGGAGACCCAGTACTTC. The J gene is TRBJ2-5, the V gene TRBV5-5; TRBD1 aligns across 9 bases. J was trimmed by 5 bases and V by 0 bases; bases with no gene match: 8. There are 16 residues in the CDR3. The germline V gene has CDR1 SGHKS and CDR2 YYEKEE (reference sequence).

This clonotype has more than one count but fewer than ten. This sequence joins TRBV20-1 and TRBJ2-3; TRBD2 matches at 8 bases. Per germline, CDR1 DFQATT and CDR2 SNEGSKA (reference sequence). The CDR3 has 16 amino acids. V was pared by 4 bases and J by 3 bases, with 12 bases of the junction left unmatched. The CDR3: CSATNRGGPLTDTQYF. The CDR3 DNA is TGCAGTGCTACTAACCGGGGGGGCCCTTTAACAGATACGCAGTATTTT.

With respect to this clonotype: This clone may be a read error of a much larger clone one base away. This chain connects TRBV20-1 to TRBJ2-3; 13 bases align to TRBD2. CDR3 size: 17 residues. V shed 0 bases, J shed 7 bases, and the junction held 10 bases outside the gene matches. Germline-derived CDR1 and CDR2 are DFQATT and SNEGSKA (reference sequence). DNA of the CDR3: TGCAGTGCTAGAGATCTCAGGACTAGCGGGAGCCCATATACGCAGTATTTT. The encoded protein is CSARDLRTSGSPYTQYF.

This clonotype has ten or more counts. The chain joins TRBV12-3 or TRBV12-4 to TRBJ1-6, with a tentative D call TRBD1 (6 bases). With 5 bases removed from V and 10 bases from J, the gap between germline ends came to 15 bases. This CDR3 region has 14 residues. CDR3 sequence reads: CASSPTGSWSPLHF. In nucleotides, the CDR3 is TGTGCCAGCAGTCCAACAGGGTCTTGGTCACCCCTCCACTTT.

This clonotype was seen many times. This chain's CDR3 is CASSLDPGYNEQFF. The DNA of the CDR3 is TGTGCCAGCAGCTTAGACCCGGGTTACAATGAGCAGTTCTTC. This chain uses TRBV7-2 with TRBJ2-1; D uncertain. The CDR3 contains 14 residues. V gave up 1 base and J gave up 4 bases, with 8 bases separating them. The germline gives CDR1 SGHTA, CDR2 FQGNSA.

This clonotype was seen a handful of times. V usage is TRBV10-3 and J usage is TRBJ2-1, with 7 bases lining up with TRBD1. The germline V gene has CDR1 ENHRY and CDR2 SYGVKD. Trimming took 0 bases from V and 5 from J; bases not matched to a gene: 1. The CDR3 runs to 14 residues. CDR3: CAISESTGNNEQFF. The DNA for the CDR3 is TGTGCCATCAGTGAGTCGACAGGGAACAATGAGCAGTTCTTC.

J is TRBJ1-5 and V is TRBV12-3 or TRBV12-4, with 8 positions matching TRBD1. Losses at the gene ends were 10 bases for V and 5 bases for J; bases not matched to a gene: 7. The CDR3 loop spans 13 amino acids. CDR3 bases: TGTGCCACCGGTCCGGACAGGGATCAGCCCCAGCATTTT. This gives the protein CATGPDRDQPQHF.